This TCR beta chain was retrieved from a study of identical twins. Broader study findings: Not following the same donors, the study drew its conclusions from cross-sectional statistical analysis. Out-of-frame sharing of TCR alpha in monozygotic twins was underestimated by models.

A universal primer site was incorporated via template switching, and the cDNA contained unique molecular identifiers. Via MiXCR, TCRdb re-called the 5' RACE reads, giving one row per CDR3 protein. Among around 490,000 distinct CDR3 sequences, roughly 15% were seen once, and the ten largest hold less than 0.5%. The CDR3 totals 14 residues. Germline CDR1 is ENHRY and CDR2 is SYGVKD. The V and J ends lost 10 bases and 3 bases, in that order; junction bases with no gene match: 8. For this clonotype: Its antigen is still unknown.

The data were also submitted as part of a second study, on yellow fever vaccine responses in identical twins. That source notes: Reportedly, twins showed a vaccine T cell response that looked partly convergent and partly personalized.

This receptor was taken from a woman between 18 and 29 years old in good health. Material: CD4+ T cells sorted from blood. The V call is TRBV10-3, the J call TRBJ2-2; TRBD2 aligns across 7 bases. The CDR3 region is CATLEGRDTGELFF. The CDR3 bases are TGTGCCACGCTAGAGGGGAGGGACACCGGGGAGCTGTTTTTT.